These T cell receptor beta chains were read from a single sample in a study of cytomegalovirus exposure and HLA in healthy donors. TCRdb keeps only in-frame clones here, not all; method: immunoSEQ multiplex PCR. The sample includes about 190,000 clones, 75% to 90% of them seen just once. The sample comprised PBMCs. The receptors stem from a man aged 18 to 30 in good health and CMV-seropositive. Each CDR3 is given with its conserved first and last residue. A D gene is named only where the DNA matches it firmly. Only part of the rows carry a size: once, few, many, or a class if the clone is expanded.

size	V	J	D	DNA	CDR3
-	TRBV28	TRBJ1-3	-	TGTGCCAGCAGTTTATCGCAGCCAGCGGGGGGAAACACCATATATTTT	CASSLSQPAGGNTIYF
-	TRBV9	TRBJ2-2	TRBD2	TGTGCCAGCAGCGCCGCTAGCGGGAAGGACACCGGGGAGCTGTTTTTT	CASSAASGKDTGELFF
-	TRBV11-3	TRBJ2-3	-	TGTGCCAGCAGCTTAGGGGTCCAGGCCACAGATACGCAGTATTTT	CASSLGVQATDTQYF
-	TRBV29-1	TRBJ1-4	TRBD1	TGCAGCGCCGGGACAGGGAATGAAAAACTGTTTTTT	CSAGTGNEKLFF
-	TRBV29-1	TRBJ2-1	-	TGCAGCGTTGAAGCCAGCGGTAAGGAGCAGTTCTTC	CSVEASGKEQFF
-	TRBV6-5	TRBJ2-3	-	TGTGCCAGCACCCCCCCCGGGGGAGATACGCAGTATTTT	CASTPPGGDTQYF
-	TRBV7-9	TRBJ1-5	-	TGTGCCAGCAGGCGCGCCGGGGAGCCCCAGCATTTT	CASRRAGEPQHF
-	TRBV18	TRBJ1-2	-	TGTGCCAGCTCTCCTACCCAGGGGTTGTCCTATGGCTACACCTTC	CASSPTQGLSYGYTF
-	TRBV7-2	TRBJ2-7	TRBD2	TGTGCCAGCAGCTTAATCCCCGGACTAGCGGGAGGCTCCTCCTACGAGCAGTACTTC	CASSLIPGLAGGSSYEQYF
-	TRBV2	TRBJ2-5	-	TGTGCCACTTCGTGGTGGAGGGAGACCCAGTACTTC	CATSWWRETQYF
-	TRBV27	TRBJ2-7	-	TGTGCCAGCAGTTGGGGCAGCTCCTACGAGCAGTACTTC	CASSWGSSYEQYF
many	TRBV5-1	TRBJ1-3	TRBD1	TGCGCCAGCAGCGCCGGGACAGAGGGAAACACCATATATTTT	CASSAGTEGNTIYF
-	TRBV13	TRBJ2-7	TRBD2	TGTGCCAGCAGCCAGGCGGGGGGCGGCCACGAGCAGTACTTC	CASSQAGGGHEQYF
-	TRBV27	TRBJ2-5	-	TGTGCCAGCAGTTTGCGTACTCAAGAGACCCAGTACTTC	CASSLRTQETQYF
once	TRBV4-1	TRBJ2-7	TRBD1	TGCGCCAGCAGCCAACCTCGGGACAGGGGCAACGAGCAGTACTTC	CASSQPRDRGNEQYF
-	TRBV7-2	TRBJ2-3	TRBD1	TGTGCCAGCAGCCTCCGACAGGGTCGCGCAGATACGCAGTATTTT	CASSLRQGRADTQYF
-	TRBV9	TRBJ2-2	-	TGTGCCAGCAGCGTAGAGTTAGCCACCACCGGGGAGCTGTTTTTT	CASSVELATTGELFF
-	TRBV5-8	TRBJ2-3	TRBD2	TGTGCCAGCAGTAAGCGGGGATACACAGATACGCAGTATTTT	CASSKRGYTDTQYF
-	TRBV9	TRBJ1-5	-	TGTGCCAGCAGCGTAGAGTCAGGGAAGGACCAGCCCCAGCATTTT	CASSVESGKDQPQHF
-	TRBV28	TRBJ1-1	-	TGTGCCAGCCGCCAGTGGAGCACTGAAGCTTTCTTT	CASRQWSTEAFF
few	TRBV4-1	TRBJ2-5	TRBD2	TGCGCCAGCAGCCCAGAAGCGGGAGGAGACCAAGAGACCCAGTACTTC	CASSPEAGGDQETQYF
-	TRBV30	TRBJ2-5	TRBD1	TGTGCCTGGAGCCCAAGGTACGGGACAGTGGGAGAGACCCAGTACTTC	CAWSPRYGTVGETQYF
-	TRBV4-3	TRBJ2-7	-	TGCGCCAGCAGCCAAGATCTGAGGGGAGGGGGCTACGAGCAGTACTTC	CASSQDLRGGGYEQYF
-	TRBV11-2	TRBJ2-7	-	TGTGCCAGAGGGGGATATGAGCCCTTAGCCCCCTCCTACGAGCAGTACTTC	CARGGYEPLAPSYEQYF
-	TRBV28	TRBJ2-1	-	TGTGCCAGCAGCCCTAGGAATGAGCAGTTCTTC	CASSPRNEQFF
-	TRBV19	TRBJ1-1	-	TGTGCCAGTAGTAGGACCTCGGGGGGCCTAGCGAACACTGAAGCTTTCTTT	CASSRTSGGLANTEAFF
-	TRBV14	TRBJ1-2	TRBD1	TGTGCCAGCAGCCAGGAGACAGGGTCCTATGGCTACACCTTC	CASSQETGSYGYTF
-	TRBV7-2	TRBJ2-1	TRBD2	TGTGCCAGCAGCTTATGGCTAGCGGGAGGGAGGGAGCAGTTCTTC	CASSLWLAGGREQFF
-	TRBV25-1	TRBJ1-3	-	TGTGCCAGCAGTGGCCCAGGGGGAAACACCATATATTTT	CASSGPGGNTIYF
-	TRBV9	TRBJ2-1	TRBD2	TGTGCCAGCAGCATCACTAGCGTCTCCTACAATGAGCAGTTCTTC	CASSITSVSYNEQFF
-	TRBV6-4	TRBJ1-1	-	TGTGCCAGCAGCCGGGAGGTTAGCACTGAAGCTTTCTTT	CASSREVSTEAFF
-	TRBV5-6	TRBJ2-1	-	TGTGCCAGCAGCTTGGACTGGGAGCAGTTCTTC	CASSLDWEQFF
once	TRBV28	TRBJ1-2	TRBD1	TGTGCCAGCGTGGGGTCAAACAGGGGGCATGGCTACACCTTC	CASVGSNRGHGYTF
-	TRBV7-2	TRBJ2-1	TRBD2	TGTGCCTCCGGACTAGCGGGACGCTACAATGAGCAGTTCTTC	CASGLAGRYNEQFF
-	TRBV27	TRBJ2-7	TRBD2	TGTGCCAGCTCGGGGACTAGCGGGAGGTCTATGTATGAGCAGTACTTC	CASSGTSGRSMYEQYF
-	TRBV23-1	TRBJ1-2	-	TGCGCCAGCAGTCAATCCGAACGGGTTCTGGGTGGCTACACCTTC	CASSQSERVLGGYTF
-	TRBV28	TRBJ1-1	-	TGTGCCAGCAGTTTTCAGTACAACACTGAAGCTTTCTTT	CASSFQYNTEAFF
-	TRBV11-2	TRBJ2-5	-	TGTGCCAGCAGCTTAGATTCCGGTAGCCCTAGGGGAGAGACCCAGTACTTC	CASSLDSGSPRGETQYF
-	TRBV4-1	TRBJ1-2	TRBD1	TGCGCCAGCAGCCAAGACGGACAGGGGGCGCGTGGCTACACCTTC	CASSQDGQGARGYTF
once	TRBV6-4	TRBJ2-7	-	TGTGCCAACTCAAACCCGCCGGAAAGAGGAGGGATTAGCATGGGATACGAGCAGTACTTC	CANSNPPERGGISMGYEQYF
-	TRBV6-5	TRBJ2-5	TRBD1	TGTGCCAGCAGTACGGACAGGTTAGAGACCCAGTACTTC	CASSTDRLETQYF
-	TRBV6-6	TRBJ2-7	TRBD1	TGTGCCAGCAGCTCAAACAGGGGGCGAACCTACGAGCAGTACTTC	CASSSNRGRTYEQYF
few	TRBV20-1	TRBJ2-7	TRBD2	TGCAGTGCTAGAAGGCGGGAGGAGCAGTACTTC	CSARRREEQYF
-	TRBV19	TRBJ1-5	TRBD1	TGTGCCAGTAGTACAGAGACCGGGACAGGCTTTTCCAATCAGCCCCAGCATTTT	CASSTETGTGFSNQPQHF
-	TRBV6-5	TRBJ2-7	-	TGTGCCAGCTCCTTTCGGGACGAGCAGTACTTC	CASSFRDEQYF
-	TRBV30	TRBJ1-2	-	TGTGCCTGGAGTGTCGGGGGGGCCTCTCATGGCTACACCTTC	CAWSVGGASHGYTF
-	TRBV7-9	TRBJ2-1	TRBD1	TGTGCCAGCAGCCCAATATTTACAGGGGATAATGAGCAGTTCTTC	CASSPIFTGDNEQFF
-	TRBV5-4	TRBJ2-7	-	TGTGCCAGCAGCTGGGGCGGCGGTTACGAGCAGTACTTC	CASSWGGGYEQYF
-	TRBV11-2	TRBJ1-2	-	TGTGCCAGCAGCTTAGATCCGGGGGTCGGCTACACCTTC	CASSLDPGVGYTF
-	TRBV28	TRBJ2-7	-	TGTGCCAGCAGTTTTCCTCTCGGAGGTAACTACTACGAGCAGTACTTC	CASSFPLGGNYYEQYF